This TCR beta chain was identified during a study of siplizumab effects on memory and regulatory T cells. Some clones are missing from TCRdb's copy, which holds only in-frame ones; the method was immunoSEQ multiplex PCR. The sample has over 100,000 clones, about 91% seen once. Unmatched junction bases numbered 8, after V lost 0 bases and J lost 1 base. CDR1 is SGHNT, CDR2 YYREEE, per germline (reference sequence). This CDR3 has 17 residues. This chain uses TRBV5-4 with TRBJ2-5; 8 bases map to TRBD2. The specimen sequenced was Tregs sorted from blood. This clonotype was obtained from a human donor in good health. The CDR3 is CASSLAGGGGTQETQYF. Written as DNA, the CDR3 is TGTGCCAGCAGCTTGGCCGGGGGCGGGGGGACCCAAGAGACCCAGTACTTC.